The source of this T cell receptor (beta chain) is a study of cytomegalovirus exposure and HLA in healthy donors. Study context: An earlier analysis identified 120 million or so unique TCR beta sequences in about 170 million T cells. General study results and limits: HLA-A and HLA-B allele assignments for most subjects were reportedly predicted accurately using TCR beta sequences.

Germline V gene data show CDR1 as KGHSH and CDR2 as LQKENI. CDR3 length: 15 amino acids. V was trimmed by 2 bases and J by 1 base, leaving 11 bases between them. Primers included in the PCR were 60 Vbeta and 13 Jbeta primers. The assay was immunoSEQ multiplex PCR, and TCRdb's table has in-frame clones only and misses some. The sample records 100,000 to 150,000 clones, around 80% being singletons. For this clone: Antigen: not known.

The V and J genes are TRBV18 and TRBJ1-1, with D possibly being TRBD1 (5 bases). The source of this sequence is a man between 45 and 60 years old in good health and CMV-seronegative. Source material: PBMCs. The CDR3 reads CASSPGGRENTEAFF. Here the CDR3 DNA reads TGTGCCAGCTCACCAGGCGGCAGGGAGAACACTGAAGCTTTCTTT.